This TCR beta chain was observed in a study of Ad26.COV2.S vaccination and SARS-CoV-2 variants. The data were produced by immunoSEQ multiplex PCR, yet TCRdb's version contains in-frame clones alone and is incomplete. The sample has 380,000 or so clones, about 87% seen once. The treatment was: 15 to 20 received Ad26.COV2.S at low or high dose, single or two shots; about 5 received placebo; per-sample allocation not given. The samples date from day 63 after the first vaccine or placebo injection. CDR3 length: 14 residues. Trimming pared 1 base from V and 4 bases from J, leaving 10 bases between. Germline V gives CDR1 SGHTA, CDR2 FQGNSA.

The rearrangement uses TRBV7-2 and TRBJ1-1; perhaps TRBD1 as D (6 bases). The sequence was obtained from a person between 18 and 59 years old who received the Ad26.COV2.S COVID-19 vaccine or a placebo. Here the sequenced sample was peripheral blood, taken in a trial of Ad26.COV2.S vaccine versus placebo. The CDR3, as DNA: TGTGCCAGCAGCTTAGGTCAGGGGCCCACTGAAGCTTTCTTT. As protein: CASSLGQGPTEAFF. The whole variable domain, remainder taken from reference TRBV7-2 and TRBJ1-1, is GAGVSQSPSNKVTEKGKDVELRCDPISGHTALYWYRQSLGQGLEFLIYFQGNSAPDKSGLPSDRFSAERTGGSVSTLTIQRTQQEDSAVYLCASSLGQGPTEAFFGQGTRLTVV.